This T cell receptor beta chain was captured in a study of blood T cell repertoires in COVID-19. TCRdb's copy holds only in-frame clones and misses some; the assay was immunoSEQ multiplex PCR. The sample carries about 300,000 clones, around nine tenths recorded once. Sequencing input: peripheral blood. This TCR derives from a young woman with COVID-19, enrolled during active disease.

CDR3 region: CSVDRSGGSTDTQYF. CDR3 nucleotides: TGCAGCGTTGATAGAAGCGGAGGCAGCACAGATACGCAGTATTTT. The chain recombines TRBV29-1 with TRBJ2-3; D might be TRBD2 (5 bases). Trimming took off 3 bases at V and 0 bases at J, with 13 bases between the two ends. The CDR3 runs 15 residues. Per germline, CDR1 SQVTM and CDR2 ANQGSEA.